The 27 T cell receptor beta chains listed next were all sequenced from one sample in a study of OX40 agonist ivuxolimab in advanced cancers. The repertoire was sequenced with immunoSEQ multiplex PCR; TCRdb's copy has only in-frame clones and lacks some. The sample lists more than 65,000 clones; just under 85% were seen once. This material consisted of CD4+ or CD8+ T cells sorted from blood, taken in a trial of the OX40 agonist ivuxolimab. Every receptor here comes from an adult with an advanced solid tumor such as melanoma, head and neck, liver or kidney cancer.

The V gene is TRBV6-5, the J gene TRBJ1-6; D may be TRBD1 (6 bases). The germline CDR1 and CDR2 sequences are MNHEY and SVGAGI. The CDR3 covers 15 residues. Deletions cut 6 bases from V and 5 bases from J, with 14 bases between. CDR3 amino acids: CASSPGHLNNSPLHF. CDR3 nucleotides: TGTGCCAGCAGCCCGGGACACCTCAATAATTCACCCCTCCACTTT.

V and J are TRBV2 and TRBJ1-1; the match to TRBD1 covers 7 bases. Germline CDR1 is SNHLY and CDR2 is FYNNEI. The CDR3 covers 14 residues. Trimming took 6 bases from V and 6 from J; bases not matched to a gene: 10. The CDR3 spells CASRGNRGLPEAFF. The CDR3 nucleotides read TGTGCCAGCAGGGGTAACAGGGGCCTGCCTGAAGCTTTCTTT.

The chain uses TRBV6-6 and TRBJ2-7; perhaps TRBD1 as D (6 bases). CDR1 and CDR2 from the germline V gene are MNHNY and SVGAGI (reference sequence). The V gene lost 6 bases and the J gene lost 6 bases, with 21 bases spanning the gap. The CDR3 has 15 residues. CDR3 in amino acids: CASSSEYRVAGEQYF. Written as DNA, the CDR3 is TGTGCCAGCAGCTCCGAATACAGGGTGGCGGGCGAGCAGTACTTC.

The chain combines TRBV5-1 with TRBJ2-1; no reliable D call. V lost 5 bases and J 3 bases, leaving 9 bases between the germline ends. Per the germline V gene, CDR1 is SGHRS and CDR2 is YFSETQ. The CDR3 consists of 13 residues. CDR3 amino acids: CASRYQDYNEQFF. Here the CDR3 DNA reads TGCGCCAGCAGATACCAGGACTACAATGAGCAGTTCTTC.

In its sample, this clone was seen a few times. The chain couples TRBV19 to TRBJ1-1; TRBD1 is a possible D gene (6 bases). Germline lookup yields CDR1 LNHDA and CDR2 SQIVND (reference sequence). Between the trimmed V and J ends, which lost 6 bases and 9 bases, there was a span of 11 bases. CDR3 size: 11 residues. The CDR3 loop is CASSRTAQAFF. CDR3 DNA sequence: TGTGCCAGTAGCCGGACAGCGCAAGCTTTCTTT.

In DNA, the CDR3 is TGTGCCAGCAGCTTAGCGTCCGGGGCCAACGTCCTGACTTTC. This codes for CASSLASGANVLTF. This rearrangement joins TRBV7-8 to TRBJ2-6; D not certain. CDR1 is SGHVS, CDR2 FQNEAQ, per germline. The length of the CDR3 is 14 residues. Deletions cut 0 bases from V and 4 bases from J, with 4 bases between.

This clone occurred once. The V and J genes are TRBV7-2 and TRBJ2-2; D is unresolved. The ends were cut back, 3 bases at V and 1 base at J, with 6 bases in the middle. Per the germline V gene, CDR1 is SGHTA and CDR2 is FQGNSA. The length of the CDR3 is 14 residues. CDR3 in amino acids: CASSLGLNTGELFF. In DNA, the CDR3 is TGTGCCAGCAGCTTGGGTTTGAACACCGGGGAGCTGTTTTTT.

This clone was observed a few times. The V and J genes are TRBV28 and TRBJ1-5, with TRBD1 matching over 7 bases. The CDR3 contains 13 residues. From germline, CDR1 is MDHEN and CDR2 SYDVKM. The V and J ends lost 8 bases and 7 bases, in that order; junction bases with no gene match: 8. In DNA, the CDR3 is TGTGCCAGCGGTAGGGGGCCGGAACAGCCCCAGCATTTT. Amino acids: CASGRGPEQPQHF.

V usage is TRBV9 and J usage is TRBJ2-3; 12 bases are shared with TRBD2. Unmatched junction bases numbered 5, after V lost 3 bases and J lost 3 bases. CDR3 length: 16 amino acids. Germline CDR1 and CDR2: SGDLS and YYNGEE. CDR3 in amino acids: CASSGPSGGATDTQYF. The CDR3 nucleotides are TGTGCCAGCAGCGGACCTAGCGGGGGGGCTACAGATACGCAGTATTTT.

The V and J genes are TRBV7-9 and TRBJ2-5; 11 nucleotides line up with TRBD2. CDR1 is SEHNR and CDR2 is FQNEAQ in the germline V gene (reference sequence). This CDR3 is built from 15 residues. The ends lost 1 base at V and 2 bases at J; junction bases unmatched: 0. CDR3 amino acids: CASSLVAGGQETQYF. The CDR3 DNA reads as TGTGCCAGCAGCTTAGTAGCGGGAGGGCAAGAGACCCAGTACTTC.

In DNA form, the CDR3 reads TGTGCCAGTGCAGATGGGAACTATGGCTACACCTTC. Its protein product is CASADGNYGYTF. The V and J genes are TRBV28 and TRBJ1-2, with unresolved D. V shed 9 bases and J shed 2 bases, with 10 bases lying between them. The CDR3 has 12 residues. The germline V gene encodes CDR1 MDHEN and CDR2 SYDVKM.

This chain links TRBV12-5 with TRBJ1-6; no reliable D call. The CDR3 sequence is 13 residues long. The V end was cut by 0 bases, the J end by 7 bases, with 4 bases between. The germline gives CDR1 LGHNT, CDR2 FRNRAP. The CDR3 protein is CASGLVDNSPLHF. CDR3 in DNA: TGTGCTAGTGGTTTGGTGGACAATTCACCCCTCCACTTT.

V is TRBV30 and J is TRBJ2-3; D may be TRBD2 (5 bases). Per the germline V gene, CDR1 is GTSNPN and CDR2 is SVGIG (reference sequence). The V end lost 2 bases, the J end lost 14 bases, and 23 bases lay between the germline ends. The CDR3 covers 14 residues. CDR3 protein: CAWSKGGGEVHLYF. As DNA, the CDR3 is TGTGCCTGGAGTAAGGGCGGAGGAGAGGTCCATCTGTATTTT.

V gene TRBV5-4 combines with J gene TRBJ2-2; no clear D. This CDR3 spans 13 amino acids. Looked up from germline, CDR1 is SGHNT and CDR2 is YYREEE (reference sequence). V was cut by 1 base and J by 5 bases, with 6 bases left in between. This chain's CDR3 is CASSLSLTGELFF. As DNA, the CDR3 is TGTGCCAGCAGCTTGTCGTTAACCGGGGAGCTGTTTTTT. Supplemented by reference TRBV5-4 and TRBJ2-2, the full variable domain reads ETGVTQSPTHLIKTRGQQVTLRCSSQSGHNTVSWYQQALGQGPQFIFQYYREEENGRGNFPPRFSGLQFPNYSSELNVNALELDDSALYLCASSLSLTGELFFGEGSRLTVL.

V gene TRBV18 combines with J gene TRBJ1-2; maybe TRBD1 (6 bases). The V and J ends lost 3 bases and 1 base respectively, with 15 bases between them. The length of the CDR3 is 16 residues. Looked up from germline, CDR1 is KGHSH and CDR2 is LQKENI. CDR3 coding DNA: TGTGCCAGCTCACCGCCCACGGGGGGCCTTAACTATGGCTACACCTTC. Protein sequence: CASSPPTGGLNYGYTF. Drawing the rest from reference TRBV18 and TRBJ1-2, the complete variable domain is NAGVMQNPRHLVRRRGQEARLRCSPMKGHSHVYWYRQLPEEGLKFMVYLQKENIIDESGMPKERFSAEFPKEGPSILRIQQVVRGDSAAYFCASSPPTGGLNYGYTFGSGTRLTVV.

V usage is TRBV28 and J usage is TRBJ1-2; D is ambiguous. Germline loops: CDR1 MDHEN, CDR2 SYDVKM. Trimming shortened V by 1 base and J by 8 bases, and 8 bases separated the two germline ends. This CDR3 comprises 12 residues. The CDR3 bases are TGTGCCAGCAGTTTATACCCAGAAGGCTACACCTTC. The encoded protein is CASSLYPEGYTF.

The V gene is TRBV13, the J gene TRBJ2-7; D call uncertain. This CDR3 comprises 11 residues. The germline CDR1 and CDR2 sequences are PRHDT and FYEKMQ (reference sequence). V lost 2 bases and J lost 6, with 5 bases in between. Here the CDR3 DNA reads TGTGCCAGCAGCTTAAGCTCCGAGCAGTACTTC. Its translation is CASSLSSEQYF.

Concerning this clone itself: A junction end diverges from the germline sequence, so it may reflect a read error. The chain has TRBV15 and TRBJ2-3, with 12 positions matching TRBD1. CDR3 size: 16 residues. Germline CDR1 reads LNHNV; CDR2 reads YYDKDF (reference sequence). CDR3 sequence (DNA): TGTGCCACCAGCAGACCCGGGACAGGGGGCACATATACGCAGTATTTT. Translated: CATSRPGTGGTYTQYF.

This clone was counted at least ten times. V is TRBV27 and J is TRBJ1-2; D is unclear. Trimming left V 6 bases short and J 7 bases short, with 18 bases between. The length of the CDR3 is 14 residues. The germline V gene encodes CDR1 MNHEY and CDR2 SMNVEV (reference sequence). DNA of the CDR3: TGTGCCAGCAGAGACCTGGACGCAAAACGTGGCTACACCTTC. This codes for CASRDLDAKRGYTF.

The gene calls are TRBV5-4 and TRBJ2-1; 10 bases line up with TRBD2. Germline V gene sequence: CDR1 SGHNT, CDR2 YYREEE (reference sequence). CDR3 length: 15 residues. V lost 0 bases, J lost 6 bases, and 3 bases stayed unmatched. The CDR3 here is CASSLVLAGVNEQFF. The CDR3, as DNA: TGTGCCAGCAGCTTGGTCCTAGCGGGGGTCAATGAGCAGTTCTTC.

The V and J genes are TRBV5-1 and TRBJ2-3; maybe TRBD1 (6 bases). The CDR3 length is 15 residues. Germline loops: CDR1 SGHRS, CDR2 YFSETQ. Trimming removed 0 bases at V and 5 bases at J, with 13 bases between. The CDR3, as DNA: TGCGCCAGCAGCTTGGGGGGGCCGGTTGGAGATACGCAGTATTTT. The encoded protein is CASSLGGPVGDTQYF.

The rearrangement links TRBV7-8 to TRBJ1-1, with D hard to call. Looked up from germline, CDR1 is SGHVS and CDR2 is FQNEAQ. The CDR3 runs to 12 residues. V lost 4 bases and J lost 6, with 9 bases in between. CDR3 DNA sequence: TGTGCCAGCAGCTCCCATCGATCTGAAGCTTTCTTT. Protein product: CASSSHRSEAFF.

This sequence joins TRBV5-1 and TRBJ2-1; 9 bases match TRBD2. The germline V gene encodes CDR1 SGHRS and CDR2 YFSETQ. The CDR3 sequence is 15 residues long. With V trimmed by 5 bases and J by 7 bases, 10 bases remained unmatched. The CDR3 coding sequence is TGCGCCAGCAGTTTCGCGGGAGGGAAAAGAAATGAGCAGTTCTTC. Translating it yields CASSFAGGKRNEQFF. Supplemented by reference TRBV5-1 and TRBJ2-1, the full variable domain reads KAGVTQTPRYLIKTRGQQVTLSCSPISGHRSVSWYQQTPGQGLQFLFEYFSETQRNKGNFPGRFSGRQFSNSRSEMNVSTLELGDSALYLCASSFAGGKRNEQFFGPGTRLTVL.

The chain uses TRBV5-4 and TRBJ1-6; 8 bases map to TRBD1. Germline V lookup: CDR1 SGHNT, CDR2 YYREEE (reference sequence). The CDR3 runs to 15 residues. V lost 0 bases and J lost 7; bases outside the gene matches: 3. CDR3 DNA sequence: TGTGCCAGCAGCTTGGGACAGGGGATAAATTCACCCCTCCACTTT. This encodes CASSLGQGINSPLHF.

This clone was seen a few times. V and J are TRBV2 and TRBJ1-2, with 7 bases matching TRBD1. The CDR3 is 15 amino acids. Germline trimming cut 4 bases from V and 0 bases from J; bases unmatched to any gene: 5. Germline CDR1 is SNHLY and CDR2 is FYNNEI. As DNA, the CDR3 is TGTGCCAGCAGTGCAGAGACAGGGTCTAACTATGGCTACACCTTC. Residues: CASSAETGSNYGYTF.

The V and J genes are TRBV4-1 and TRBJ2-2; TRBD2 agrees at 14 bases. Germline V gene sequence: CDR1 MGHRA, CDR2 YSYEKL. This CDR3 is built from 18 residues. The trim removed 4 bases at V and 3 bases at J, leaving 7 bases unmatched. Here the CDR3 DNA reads TGCGCCAGCAGCCTACGTCCGGGACTAGCGGGGGACACCGGGGAGCTGTTTTTT. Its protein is CASSLRPGLAGDTGELFF.

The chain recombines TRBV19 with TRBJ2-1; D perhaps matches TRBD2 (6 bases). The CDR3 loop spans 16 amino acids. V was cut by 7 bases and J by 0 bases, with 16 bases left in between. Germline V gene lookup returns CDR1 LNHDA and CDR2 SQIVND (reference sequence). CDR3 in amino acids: CASTTTLSGSYNEQFF. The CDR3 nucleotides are TGTGCCAGTACCACGACCCTTAGCGGCTCCTACAATGAGCAGTTCTTC.